A single sample gave rise to the 20 T cell receptor beta chains below, sequenced in a study of cytomegalovirus exposure and HLA in healthy donors. Vbeta (60) and Jbeta (13) primers were used in the PCR. TCRdb's copy holds only in-frame clones and misses some; the assay was immunoSEQ multiplex PCR. The sample shows about 100,000 clones, roughly four fifths of them seen only once. Sequenced material: PBMCs. Receptor source: a man aged 45 to 65 in good health and CMV-seronegative.

The sample holds a few counts of this clone. The V gene is TRBV4-1, the J gene TRBJ1-4; 12 bases are shared with TRBD1. CDR1 and CDR2 (germline): MGHRA, YSYEKL. The junction had 3 bases not matched to a gene; V was cut back by 2 bases and J by 8 bases. CDR3 length: 15 residues. The CDR3 reads CASSQPGTGGEKLFF. The CDR3 coding sequence is TGCGCCAGCAGCCAACCCGGGACAGGGGGCGAAAAACTGTTTTTT.

CDR3 sequence (DNA): TGTGCCAGCAGCCCCCTGACAGGGGCGGGGGCCACCATATATTTT. Its protein product is CASSPLTGAGATIYF. The chain combines TRBV28 with TRBJ1-3; 8 positions agree with TRBD1. CDR3 size: 15 residues. Trimming took 6 bases from V and 9 from J; bases not matched to a gene: 13. Germline assignment: CDR1 MDHEN and CDR2 SYDVKM.

The chain uses TRBV4-1 and TRBJ1-2; D may be TRBD1 (5 bases). The CDR3 sequence is 14 residues long. Trimming removed 5 bases from V and 4 bases from J, with 14 bases in between. From germline, CDR1 is MGHRA and CDR2 YSYEKL. The CDR3 reads CASSETGEIYGYTF. The CDR3 nucleotides read TGCGCCAGCAGCGAAACAGGAGAGATCTATGGCTACACCTTC.

The V call is TRBV7-2, the J call TRBJ2-2; D unclear. The V gene's germline CDR1 is SGHTA and CDR2 FQGNSA. The CDR3 consists of 15 residues. Trimming removed 1 base from V and 4 bases from J, with 10 bases in between. DNA for the CDR3: TGTGCCAGCAGCTTAGGGTTTCACGGCACCGGGGAGCTGTTTTTT. Its protein is CASSLGFHGTGELFF. Variable domain in full (rest from reference TRBV7-2 and TRBJ2-2): GAGVSQSPSNKVTEKGKDVELRCDPISGHTALYWYRQSLGQGLEFLIYFQGNSAPDKSGLPSDRFSAERTGGSVSTLTIQRTQQEDSAVYLCASSLGFHGTGELFFGEGSRLTVL.

This clone came up a few times. V usage is TRBV10-3 and J usage is TRBJ1-4; TRBD1 agrees at 7 bases. CDR1 ENHRY and CDR2 SYGVKD come from the germline V gene. J lost 2 bases, V lost 6 bases, and 6 bases had no gene match. The CDR3 is made up of 15 amino acids. CDR3 sequence reads: CAIREDRATNEKLFF. The CDR3 DNA sequence: TGTGCCATCAGGGAAGACAGGGCGACTAATGAAAAACTGTTTTTT.

The chain joins TRBV6-1 to TRBJ1-5; no firm D call. V lost 0 bases to trimming and J lost 4 bases, with 13 bases between them. Germline values: CDR1 MNHNS, CDR2 SASEGT. This CDR3 is 16 amino acids long. CDR3 amino acids: CASSEASISRNQPQHF. The CDR3 DNA is TGTGCCAGCAGTGAAGCGAGCATAAGTAGAAATCAGCCCCAGCATTTT.

The chain joins TRBV4-3 to TRBJ1-1, with D perhaps TRBD1 (6 bases). Germline V lookup: CDR1 LGHNA, CDR2 YSLEER. Trimming took off 3 bases at V and 1 base at J, with 15 bases between the two ends. The length of the CDR3 is 16 residues. As DNA, the CDR3 is TGCGCCAGCAGCCACCTAATGGGACAAAGGAACACTGAAGCTTTCTTT. Amino acid sequence: CASSHLMGQRNTEAFF.

V is TRBV6-1 and J is TRBJ2-1; 12 positions match TRBD2. The CDR3 sequence is 15 residues long. Per the germline V gene, CDR1 is MNHNS and CDR2 is SASEGT. The V segment lost 3 bases and the J segment 9 bases; nucleotides outside the gene matches: 6. The CDR3 DNA sequence: TGTGCCAGCAGTGAGTCTAGCGGGAGGGCCATTGAGCAGTTCTTC. Its translation is CASSESSGRAIEQFF.

This clone was seen a handful of times. The gene calls are TRBV28 and TRBJ1-5; D may be TRBD1 (5 bases). Germline assignment: CDR1 MDHEN and CDR2 SYDVKM. Trimming removed 4 bases at V and 4 bases at J, with 8 bases between. There are 13 residues in the CDR3. This CDR3 reads CASSYDSNQPQHF. The DNA for the CDR3 is TGTGCCAGCAGTTATGACAGTAATCAGCCCCAGCATTTT.

The J gene is TRBJ1-1, the V gene TRBV4-2; no clear D. Trimming took 2 bases from V and 8 from J, leaving 12 bases between them. The CDR3 totals 13 residues. From germline, CDR1 is LGHNA and CDR2 YNFKEQ. Here the CDR3 DNA reads TGTGCCAGCAGCCAAATGGGCCAGAAAGAAGCTTTCTTT. Translation: CASSQMGQKEAFF.

J is TRBJ1-3 and V is TRBV5-1; 9 bases align to TRBD1. Trimming took 4 bases from V and 7 from J; bases not matched to a gene: 6. The CDR3 is 14 residues long. Looked up from germline, CDR1 is SGHRS and CDR2 is YFSETQ. CDR3 nucleotide sequence: TGCGCCAGCAGCATCCGGGACAGGGCTAACACCATATATTTT. Protein sequence: CASSIRDRANTIYF. The full variable domain, with the rest looked up from reference TRBV5-1 and TRBJ1-3, is KAGVTQTPRYLIKTRGQQVTLSCSPISGHRSVSWYQQTPGQGLQFLFEYFSETQRNKGNFPGRFSGRQFSNSRSEMNVSTLELGDSALYLCASSIRDRANTIYFGEGSWLTVV.

The chain is built from TRBV29-1 and TRBJ2-7; D uncertain. The CDR3 is 13 amino acids. Looked up from germline, CDR1 is SQVTM and CDR2 is ANQGSEA. The V gene lost 4 bases and the J gene lost 0 bases, with 10 bases spanning the gap. The CDR3 DNA reads TGCAGCGTTGTAAACACATTCTCCTACGAGCAGTACTTC. Encoded protein: CSVVNTFSYEQYF.

This clone was observed a single time. The V call is TRBV29-1, the J call TRBJ2-1, with 10 bases aligning to TRBD2. V trimming: 6 bases; J trimming: 0 bases; junction bases outside the gene matches: 8. Germline V gene lookup returns CDR1 SQVTM and CDR2 ANQGSEA. The CDR3 has 16 residues. The CDR3 sequence: CSVSKASGSSYNEQFF. CDR3 bases: TGCAGCGTCAGCAAAGCTAGCGGGAGCTCCTACAATGAGCAGTTCTTC.

The chain has TRBV29-1 and TRBJ2-7; 8 positions match TRBD1. This CDR3 region has 13 residues. Germline loops: CDR1 SQVTM, CDR2 ANQGSEA. The V gene end was trimmed by 7 bases and the J gene end by 3 bases; junction bases not matched to a gene: 8. The CDR3 reads CSAQGGFSYEQYF. The CDR3 DNA reads as TGCAGCGCACAGGGGGGTTTCAGCTACGAGCAGTACTTC.

This clone was seen only once. Other DNA sequences in the same sample also yield this CDR3. The CDR3 here is CASSLAVGGRETQYF. Written as DNA, the CDR3 is TGTGCCAGCAGCTTAGCAGTGGGAGGGAGGGAGACCCAGTACTTC. The chain has TRBV11-1 and TRBJ2-5, with 7 positions matching TRBD2. This CDR3 has 15 residues. Germline assignment: CDR1 SGHAT and CDR2 FQDESV (reference sequence). Germline trimming cut 0 bases from V and 5 bases from J; bases unmatched to any gene: 6.

This clone was detected ten times or more. The rearrangement joins TRBV27 to TRBJ1-3; TRBD1 might be the D (5 bases). This CDR3 is built from 14 residues. V was trimmed by 4 bases and J by 0 bases, leaving 7 bases between them. The germline gives CDR1 MNHEY, CDR2 SMNVEV (reference sequence). As DNA, the CDR3 is TGTGCCAGCAGTTCGGACATCTCTGGAAACACCATATATTTT. Protein sequence: CASSSDISGNTIYF.

By share, this clone counts as medium-sized. At one of its ends the junction is not consistent with the germline gene, which may arise from a read error. The same CDR3 arises from other DNA sequences in this sample as well. V and J are TRBV5-1 and TRBJ2-3; a possible D gene is TRBD1 (5 bases). Germline CDR1 SGHRS, CDR2 YFSETQ. The CDR3 has 14 amino acids. The CDR3 DNA follows: TGCGCCAGCAGCCCGCGTCAGGGCACTGATACGCAGTATTTT. This sequence encodes CASSPRQGTDTQYF.

About this clone itself: A junction boundary mismatches the germline segment, possibly from a read error. This sequence joins TRBV7-9 and TRBJ2-7; 10 positions agree with TRBD1. This CDR3 has 16 amino acids. Per germline, CDR1 SEHNR and CDR2 FQNEAQ (reference sequence). CDR3 DNA sequence: TGTTCCAGCAGCTTAGACTTCGGGACAGGGGACTACGAGCAGTACTTC. The encoded protein is CSSSLDFGTGDYEQYF.

This clone was found a few times. The chain has TRBV7-9 and TRBJ1-1; 8 bases are a match to TRBD1. The CDR3 consists of 15 residues. CDR1 is SEHNR and CDR2 is FQNEAQ in the germline V gene (reference sequence). V lost 0 bases, J lost 5 bases, and 5 bases stayed unmatched. The CDR3 loop reads CASSLAGTGGTEAFF. The CDR3 DNA reads as TGTGCCAGCAGCTTAGCGGGAACAGGGGGAACTGAAGCTTTCTTT.

Written as DNA, the CDR3 is TGCGCCAGCAGCTCCGATAAACAGGGGGTCTCTGGAAACACCATATATTTT. Translation: CASSSDKQGVSGNTIYF. J is TRBJ1-3 and V is TRBV5-1, with 8 positions matching TRBD1. Germline values: CDR1 SGHRS, CDR2 YFSETQ. The J segment lost 0 bases and the V segment lost 3 bases, leaving 8 bases of the junction unmatched. CDR3 length: 17 amino acids.